This T cell receptor beta chain was sequenced during a study of shared clonotypes between healthy human individuals. The CDR3 totals 14 residues. CDR1 MNHEY and CDR2 SVGAGI come from the germline V gene. V was clipped by 5 bases and J by 4 bases; unmatched bases: 2. Data came from immunoSEQ multiplex PCR; TCRdb stores just in-frame clones and leaves some out. The sample comprises 2 million to 3 million clones, roughly 93% of which are singletons, and 0.36% rests with the top ten. In its sample, this clone was seen once. This sequence originates from a man aged 18 to 30 in good health. Some clones in this sample may be carry-over from other donors' samples. Sequencing was done on a sample of naive CD4+ T cells from PBMCs. The subset: CD45RA+ positively selected. This sequence joins TRBV6-5 and TRBJ2-2; 9 bases agree with TRBD2. CDR3 bases: TGTGCCAGCAGTGCGGGACTAGCCACCGGGGAGCTGTTTTTT. Translation gives CASSAGLATGELFF.